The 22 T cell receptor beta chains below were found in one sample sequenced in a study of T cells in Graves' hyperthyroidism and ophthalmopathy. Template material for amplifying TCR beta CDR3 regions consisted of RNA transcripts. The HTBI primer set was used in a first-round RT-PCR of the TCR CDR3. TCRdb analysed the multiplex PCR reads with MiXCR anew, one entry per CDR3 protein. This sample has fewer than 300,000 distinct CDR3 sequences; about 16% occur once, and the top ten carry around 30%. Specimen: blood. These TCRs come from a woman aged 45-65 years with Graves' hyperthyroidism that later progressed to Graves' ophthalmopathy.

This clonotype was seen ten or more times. The CDR3 nucleotides read TGCGCCAGCAGCGGATCAAACACCGGGGAGCTGTTTTTT. It yields the protein CASSGSNTGELFF. The chain carries TRBV5-1 and TRBJ2-2; D uncertain. The CDR3 has 13 amino acids. V lost 4 bases to trimming and J lost 2 bases, with 6 bases between them. The germline V gene has CDR1 SGHRS and CDR2 YFSETQ.

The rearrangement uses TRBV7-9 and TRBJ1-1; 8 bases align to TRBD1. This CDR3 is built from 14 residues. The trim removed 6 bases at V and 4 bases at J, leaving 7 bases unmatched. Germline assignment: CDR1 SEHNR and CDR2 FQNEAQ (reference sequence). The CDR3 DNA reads TGTGCCAGCAGGTCCACAGGGGGGAGCACTGAAGCTTTCTTT. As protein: CASRSTGGSTEAFF.

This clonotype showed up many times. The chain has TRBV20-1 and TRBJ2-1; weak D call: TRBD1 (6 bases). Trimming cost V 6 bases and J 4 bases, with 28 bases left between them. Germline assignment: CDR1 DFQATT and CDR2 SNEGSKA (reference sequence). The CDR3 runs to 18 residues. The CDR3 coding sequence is TGCAGTGCCACAAACCTGGGGGCTAGTAGTTCGGGATACAATGAGCAGTTCTTC. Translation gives CSATNLGASSSGYNEQFF.

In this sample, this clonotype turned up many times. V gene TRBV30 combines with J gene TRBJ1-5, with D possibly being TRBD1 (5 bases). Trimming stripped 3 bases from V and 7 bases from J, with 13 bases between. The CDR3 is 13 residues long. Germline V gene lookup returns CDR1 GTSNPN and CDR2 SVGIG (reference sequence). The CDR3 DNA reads TGTGCCTGGAGCGTACAGGAGAACCAGCCCCAGCATTTT. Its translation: CAWSVQENQPQHF. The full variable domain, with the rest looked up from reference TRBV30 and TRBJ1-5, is SQTIHQWPATLVQPVGSPLSLECTVEGTSNPNLYWYRQAAGRGLQLLFYSVGIGQISSEVPQNLSASRPQDRQFILSSKKLLLSDSGFYLCAWSVQENQPQHFGDGTRLSIL.

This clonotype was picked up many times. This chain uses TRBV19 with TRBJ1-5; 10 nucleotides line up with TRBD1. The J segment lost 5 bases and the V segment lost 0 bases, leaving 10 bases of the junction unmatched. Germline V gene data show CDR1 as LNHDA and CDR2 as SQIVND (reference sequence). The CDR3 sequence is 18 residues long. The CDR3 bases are TGTGCCAGTAGTATAGACCGGGGACTGGACAGGGGGTATCAGCCCCAGCATTTT. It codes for CASSIDRGLDRGYQPQHF.

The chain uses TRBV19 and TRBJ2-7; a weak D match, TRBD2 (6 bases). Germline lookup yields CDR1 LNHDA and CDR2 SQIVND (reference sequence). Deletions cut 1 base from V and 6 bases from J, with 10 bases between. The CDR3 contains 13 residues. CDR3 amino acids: CASSIVMGGEQYF. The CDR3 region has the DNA TGTGCCAGTAGTATAGTAATGGGGGGCGAGCAGTACTTC.

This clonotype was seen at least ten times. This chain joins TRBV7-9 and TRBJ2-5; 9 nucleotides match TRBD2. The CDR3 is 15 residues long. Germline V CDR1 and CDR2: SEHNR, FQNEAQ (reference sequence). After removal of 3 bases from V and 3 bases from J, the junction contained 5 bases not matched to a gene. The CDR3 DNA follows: TGTGCCAGCAGCTTTTTACCTAGCGGGGAAGAGACCCAGTACTTC. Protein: CASSFLPSGEETQYF.

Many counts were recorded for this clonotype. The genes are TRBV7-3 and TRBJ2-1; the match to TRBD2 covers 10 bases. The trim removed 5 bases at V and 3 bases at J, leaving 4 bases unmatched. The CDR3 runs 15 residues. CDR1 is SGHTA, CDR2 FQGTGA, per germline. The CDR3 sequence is CASSPTSGYYNEQFF. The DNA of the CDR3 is TGTGCCAGCAGCCCGACTAGCGGGTACTACAATGAGCAGTTCTTC.

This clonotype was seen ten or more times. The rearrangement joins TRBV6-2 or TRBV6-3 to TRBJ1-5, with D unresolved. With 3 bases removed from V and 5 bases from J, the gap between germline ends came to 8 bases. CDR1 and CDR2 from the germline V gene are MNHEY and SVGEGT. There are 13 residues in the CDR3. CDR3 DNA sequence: TGTGCCAGCAGTTATTCCGGATATCAGCCCCAGCATTTT. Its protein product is CASSYSGYQPQHF.

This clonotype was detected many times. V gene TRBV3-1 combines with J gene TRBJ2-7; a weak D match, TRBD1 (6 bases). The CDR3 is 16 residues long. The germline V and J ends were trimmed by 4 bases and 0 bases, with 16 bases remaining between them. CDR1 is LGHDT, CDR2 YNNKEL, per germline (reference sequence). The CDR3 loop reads CASSLDRTASSYEQYF. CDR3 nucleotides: TGTGCCAGCAGCCTAGATAGGACAGCGAGCTCCTACGAGCAGTACTTC.

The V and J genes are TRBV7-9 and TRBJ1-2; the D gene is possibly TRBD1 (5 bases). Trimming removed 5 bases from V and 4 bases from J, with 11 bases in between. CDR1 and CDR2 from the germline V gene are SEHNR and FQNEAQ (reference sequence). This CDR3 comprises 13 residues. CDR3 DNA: TGTGCCAGCAGCGCGACAGAGGGCTATGGCTACACCTTC. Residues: CASSATEGYGYTF.

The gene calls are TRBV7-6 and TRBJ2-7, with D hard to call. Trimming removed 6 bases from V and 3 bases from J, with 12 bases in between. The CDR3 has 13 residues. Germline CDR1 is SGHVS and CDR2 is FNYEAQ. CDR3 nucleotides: TGTGCCAGCAGTCGAAATCTGGACTACGAGCAGTACTTC. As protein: CASSRNLDYEQYF.

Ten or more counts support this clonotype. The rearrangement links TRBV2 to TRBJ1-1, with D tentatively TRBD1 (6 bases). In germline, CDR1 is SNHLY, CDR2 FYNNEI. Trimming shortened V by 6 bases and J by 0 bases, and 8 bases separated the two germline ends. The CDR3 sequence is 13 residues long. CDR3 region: CASRGHMNTEAFF. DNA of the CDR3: TGTGCCAGCAGGGGACACATGAACACTGAAGCTTTCTTT.

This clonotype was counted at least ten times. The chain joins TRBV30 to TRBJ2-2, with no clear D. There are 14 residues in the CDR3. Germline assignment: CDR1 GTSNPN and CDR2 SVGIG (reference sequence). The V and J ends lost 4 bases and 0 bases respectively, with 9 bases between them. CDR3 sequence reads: CAWTGVANTGELFF. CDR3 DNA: TGTGCCTGGACTGGGGTCGCGAACACCGGGGAGCTGTTTTTT.

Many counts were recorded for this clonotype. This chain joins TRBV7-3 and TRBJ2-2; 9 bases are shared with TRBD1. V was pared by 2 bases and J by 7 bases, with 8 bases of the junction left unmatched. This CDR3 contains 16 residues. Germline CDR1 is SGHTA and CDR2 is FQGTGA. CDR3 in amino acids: CASSLPGTGLNGELFF. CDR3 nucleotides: TGTGCCAGCAGCTTACCCGGGACAGGGCTAAACGGGGAGCTGTTTTTT.

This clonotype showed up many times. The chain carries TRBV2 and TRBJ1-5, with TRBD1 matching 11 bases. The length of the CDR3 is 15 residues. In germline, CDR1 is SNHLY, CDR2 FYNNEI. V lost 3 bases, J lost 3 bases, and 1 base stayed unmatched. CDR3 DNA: TGTGCCAGCAGTGAGGGACAGGGGGTCAATCAGCCCCAGCATTTT. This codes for CASSEGQGVNQPQHF.

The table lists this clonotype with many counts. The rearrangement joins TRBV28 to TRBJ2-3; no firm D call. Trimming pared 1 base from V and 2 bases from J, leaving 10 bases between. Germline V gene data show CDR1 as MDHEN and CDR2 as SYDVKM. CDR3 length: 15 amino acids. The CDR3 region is CASSLSPDPTDTQYF. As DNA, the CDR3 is TGTGCCAGCAGTTTATCACCCGACCCCACAGATACGCAGTATTTT.

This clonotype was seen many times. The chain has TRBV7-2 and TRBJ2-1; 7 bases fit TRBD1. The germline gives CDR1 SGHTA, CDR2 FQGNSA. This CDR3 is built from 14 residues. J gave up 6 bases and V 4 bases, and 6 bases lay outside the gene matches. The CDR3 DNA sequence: TGTGCCAGCAGCTCCCCTAACAGGGGCAATGAGCAGTTCTTC. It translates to CASSSPNRGNEQFF.

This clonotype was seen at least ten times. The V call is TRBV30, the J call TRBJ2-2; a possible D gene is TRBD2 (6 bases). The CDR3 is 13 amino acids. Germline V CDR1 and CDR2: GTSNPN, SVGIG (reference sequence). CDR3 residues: CALRAGNTGELFF. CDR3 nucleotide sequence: TGTGCTCTCCGGGCGGGAAACACCGGGGAGCTGTTTTTT.

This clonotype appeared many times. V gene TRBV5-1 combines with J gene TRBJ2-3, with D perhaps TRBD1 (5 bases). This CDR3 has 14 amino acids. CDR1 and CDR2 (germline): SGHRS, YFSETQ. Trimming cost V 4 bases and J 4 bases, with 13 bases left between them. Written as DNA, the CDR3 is TGCGCCAGCAGCGACCAGGGTGGCGCAGATACGCAGTATTTT. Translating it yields CASSDQGGADTQYF.

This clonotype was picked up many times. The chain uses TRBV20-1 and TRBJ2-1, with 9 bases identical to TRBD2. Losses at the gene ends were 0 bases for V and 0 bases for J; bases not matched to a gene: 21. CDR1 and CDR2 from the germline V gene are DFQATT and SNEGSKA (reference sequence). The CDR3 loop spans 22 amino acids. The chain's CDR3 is CSARDAKVIAGVFRGSYNEQFF. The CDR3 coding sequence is TGCAGTGCTAGAGATGCGAAGGTGATAGCGGGAGTGTTCCGTGGCTCCTACAATGAGCAGTTCTTC.

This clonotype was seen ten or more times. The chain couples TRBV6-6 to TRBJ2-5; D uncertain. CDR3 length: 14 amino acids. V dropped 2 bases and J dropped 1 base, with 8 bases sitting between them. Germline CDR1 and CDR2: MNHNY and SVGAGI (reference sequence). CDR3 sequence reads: CASSYRSSQETQYF. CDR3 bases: TGTGCCAGCAGTTACAGGAGTAGCCAAGAGACCCAGTACTTC.